A selection of T cell receptor beta chains follows, all from one sample in a study of tumor and adjacent non-tumor tissue in lung cancer. TCRdb re-derived calls from the multiplex PCR reads in MiXCR, one entry per CDR3 protein. The sample includes approximately 76,000 distinct CDR3 sequences, around 70% of them seen just once. The material sequenced was lung tumor tissue. These receptors were collected from a woman in her 70s with non-small cell lung cancer. The CDR3 runs from the conserved cysteine through the conserved F or W. D genes are given only for firm matches. For some rows the clone size is stated as once, few or many, or as a class when expanded; others skip it.

j_call: TRBJ2-3; v_call: TRBV29-1; d_call: -; clone_size: -; cdr3_aa: CNVDCQRSHADTQYF; cdr3_nt: TGCAACGTTGATTGTCAAAGGAGTCACGCAGATACGCAGTATTTT
j_call: TRBJ1-2; v_call: TRBV29-1; d_call: TRBD1; clone_size: once; cdr3_aa: CSDMTGEAGFAYGYTF; cdr3_nt: TGCAGCGATATGACAGGGGAGGCTGGATTCGCCTATGGATACACCTTC
j_call: TRBJ1-1; v_call: TRBV5-1; d_call: TRBD1; clone_size: -; cdr3_aa: CASSRGRDRNTEAFF; cdr3_nt: TGCGCCAGCAGCCGGGGACGGGACAGGAACACTGAAGCTTTCTTT
j_call: TRBJ1-3; v_call: TRBV29-1; d_call: -; clone_size: -; cdr3_aa: CSIQTGNTIYF; cdr3_nt: TGCAGCATCCAAACTGGAAACACCATATATTTT
j_call: TRBJ2-3; v_call: TRBV20-1; d_call: -; clone_size: -; cdr3_aa: CSASGVASTDTQFF; cdr3_nt: TGCAGTGCTAGCGGGGTGGCTAGCACAGATACGCAGTTTTTT
j_call: TRBJ2-1; v_call: TRBV29-1; d_call: -; clone_size: -; cdr3_aa: CSVDEGHNEQFF; cdr3_nt: TGCAGCGTTGACGAGGGTCACAATGAGCAGTTCTTC
j_call: TRBJ2-3; v_call: TRBV6-5; d_call: -; clone_size: -; cdr3_aa: CASSYTFMNTDTHYF; cdr3_nt: TGTGCCAGCAGTTACACGTTTATGAACACAGATACACATTATTTT
j_call: TRBJ2-1; v_call: TRBV6-6; d_call: TRBD2; clone_size: -; cdr3_aa: CASRAARLANYNEQFF; cdr3_nt: TGTGCCAGCAGGGCGGCTCGACTAGCTAACTACAATGAGCAGTTCTTC
j_call: TRBJ2-2; v_call: TRBV12-3/TRBV12-4; d_call: -; clone_size: many; cdr3_aa: CASSSTTDNTGELFF; cdr3_nt: TGTGCCAGCAGTTCGACGACAGACAACACCGGGGAGCTGTTTTTT
j_call: TRBJ2-3; v_call: TRBV5-1; d_call: TRBD2; clone_size: -; cdr3_aa: CASSQTSGSLTDAQYF; cdr3_nt: TGCGCCAGCAGTCAGACTAGCGGGAGCCTCACAGATGCGCAGTATTTT
j_call: TRBJ2-7; v_call: TRBV6-5; d_call: -; clone_size: -; cdr3_aa: CASSYLGMNYVQYF; cdr3_nt: TGTGCAAGCAGTTACCTCGGCATGAACTACGTGCAGTACTTC
j_call: TRBJ2-7; v_call: TRBV28; d_call: TRBD1; clone_size: -; cdr3_aa: CASSPGTAYKQYF; cdr3_nt: TGTGCCAGTAGCCCAGGGACAGCCTACAAGCAGTACTTC
j_call: TRBJ2-1; v_call: TRBV11-3; d_call: TRBD2; clone_size: -; cdr3_aa: CAGSLDGAGGVDEHFF; cdr3_nt: TGTGCCGGCAGCTTAGACGGGGCGGGAGGTGTTGATGAGCACTTCTTC
j_call: TRBJ2-7; v_call: TRBV11-2; d_call: TRBD1; clone_size: -; cdr3_aa: CASSALRGTGKYEQYF; cdr3_nt: TGTGCCAGCAGCGCCCTTCGGGGGACAGGGAAATACGAGCAGTACTTC
j_call: TRBJ2-4; v_call: TRBV6-5; d_call: -; clone_size: -; cdr3_aa: CASSYSHWPPKNIQYF; cdr3_nt: TGTGCTAGCAGTTATTCCCACTGGCCCCCCAAAAACATTCAGTACTTC
j_call: TRBJ1-2; v_call: TRBV12-3/TRBV12-4; d_call: -; clone_size: few; cdr3_aa: CASSPWTDGCTF; cdr3_nt: TGTGCCAGTAGTCCATGGACTGATGGCTGCACCTTC
j_call: TRBJ1-1; v_call: TRBV10-2; d_call: -; clone_size: -; cdr3_aa: CSSSERSILNTEAFF; cdr3_nt: TGCTCCAGCAGTGAGCGGAGCATTCTGAACACTGAAGCTTTCTTT
j_call: TRBJ2-7; v_call: TRBV29-1; d_call: TRBD2; clone_size: -; cdr3_aa: CSVARGTSRYEQYF; cdr3_nt: TGCAGCGTTGCGAGGGGGACTAGCCGCTACGAGCAGTACTTC
j_call: TRBJ2-7; v_call: TRBV4-1; d_call: TRBD2; clone_size: medium-sized; cdr3_aa: CASSQDSKREGLAYEQYF; cdr3_nt: TGCGCCAGCAGCCAAGATTCAAAGCGGGAGGGCCTCGCCTACGAGCAGTACTTC
j_call: TRBJ2-7; v_call: TRBV29-1; d_call: TRBD1; clone_size: medium-sized; cdr3_aa: CSVGQVTYEQYF; cdr3_nt: TGCAGCGTGGGACAGGTAACCTACGAGCAGTACTTC
j_call: TRBJ1-5; v_call: TRBV28; d_call: -; clone_size: -; cdr3_aa: CACSSVKVDQPQHF; cdr3_nt: TGTGCCTGCAGTTCGGTTAAAGTTGATCAGCCCCAGCATTTT
j_call: TRBJ2-7; v_call: TRBV6-6; d_call: -; clone_size: few; cdr3_aa: CASNYSVGRVYEQYF; cdr3_nt: TGTGCCAGTAATTACTCTGTCGGCAGGGTGTACGAGCAGTACTTC
j_call: TRBJ1-2; v_call: TRBV6-1; d_call: -; clone_size: -; cdr3_aa: CASSVRDAYGHTF; cdr3_nt: TGTGCCAGCAGTGTCAGAGATGCCTATGGCCACACCTTC
j_call: TRBJ2-4; v_call: TRBV12-3/TRBV12-4; d_call: -; clone_size: -; cdr3_aa: CASSLRLQNIQYF; cdr3_nt: TGTGCCAGCAGTTTGAGGCTGCAAAACATTCAGTACTTC
j_call: TRBJ1-2; v_call: TRBV20-1; d_call: TRBD1; clone_size: -; cdr3_aa: CSARDMGQGYGYIF; cdr3_nt: TGCAGTGCTAGAGATATGGGACAGGGATATGGCTACATCTTC
j_call: TRBJ2-1; v_call: TRBV27; d_call: -; clone_size: many; cdr3_aa: CASRSGKISYNEQFF; cdr3_nt: TGTGCCAGCAGAAGCGGTAAAATCTCCTACAATGAGCAGTTCTTC
j_call: TRBJ2-7; v_call: TRBV12-3/TRBV12-4; d_call: -; clone_size: -; cdr3_aa: CASNPRDGYYEQYF; cdr3_nt: TGTGCCAGCAATCCCCGGGACGGCTACTACGAACAGTACTTC
j_call: TRBJ1-5; v_call: TRBV19; d_call: TRBD1; clone_size: -; cdr3_aa: CASIGLPTGGRSQSQHF; cdr3_nt: TGTGCCAGTATAGGGCTTCCGACAGGGGGCCGTAGTCAGTCCCAGCATTTT
j_call: TRBJ1-2; v_call: TRBV7-9; d_call: -; clone_size: -; cdr3_aa: CASSSQRTTVETNYCYTF; cdr3_nt: TGTGCCAGCAGCTCCCAAAGGACAACTGTCGAAACTAACTATTGCTACACCTTC
j_call: TRBJ1-6; v_call: TRBV6-5; d_call: -; clone_size: -; cdr3_aa: CASGYSGRLNSPLHF; cdr3_nt: TGTGCAAGCGGTTACTCGGGCAGATTGAATTCACCCCTCCACTTT
j_call: TRBJ2-1; v_call: TRBV28; d_call: TRBD1; clone_size: many; cdr3_aa: CATLMGQSSYNEQFF; cdr3_nt: TGTGCCACTCTCATGGGACAGAGCTCCTACAATGAGCAGTTCTTC
j_call: TRBJ2-6; v_call: TRBV6-5; d_call: TRBD2; clone_size: many; cdr3_aa: CASSYSTSGRVSGANVLTF; cdr3_nt: TGTGCCAGCAGTTACTCGACTAGCGGGAGGGTCTCTGGGGCCAACGTCCTGACTTTC
j_call: TRBJ2-1; v_call: TRBV11-3; d_call: -; clone_size: -; cdr3_aa: CASCLDWNNEANEQFF; cdr3_nt: TGTGCCAGCTGCTTAGACTGGAACAATGAGGCGAATGAGCAGTTCTTT
j_call: TRBJ2-7; v_call: TRBV7-9; d_call: -; clone_size: medium-sized; cdr3_aa: CASSSLVSPPYEQYF; cdr3_nt: TGTGCCAGCAGCTCTTTAGTATCCCCCCCCTACGAGCAGTACTTC
j_call: TRBJ1-4; v_call: TRBV9; d_call: -; clone_size: -; cdr3_aa: CASSASTATNEKLFF; cdr3_nt: TGTGCCAGCAGTGCTTCGACAGCAACTAATGAAAAACTGTTTTTT
j_call: TRBJ2-1; v_call: TRBV4-1; d_call: TRBD2; clone_size: few; cdr3_aa: CASSPTPWGLAGSGNEQLF; cdr3_nt: TGCGCCAGCAGCCCCACCCCCTGGGGACTAGCGGGATCCGGTAACGAGCAGCTCTTC
j_call: TRBJ1-1; v_call: TRBV20-1; d_call: -; clone_size: -; cdr3_aa: CSARVGGWENTEAFF; cdr3_nt: TGCAGTGCTAGAGTCGGCGGATGGGAGAACACTGAAGCTTTCTTT
j_call: TRBJ2-4; v_call: TRBV6-2/TRBV6-3; d_call: -; clone_size: few; cdr3_aa: CSSSYGQGINIQYF; cdr3_nt: TGTTCCAGCAGTTATGGGCAGGGAATAAACATTCAGTACTTC
j_call: TRBJ1-4; v_call: TRBV24-1; d_call: -; clone_size: -; cdr3_aa: CAASDSSKMTLYRPCNEKLFF; cdr3_nt: TGTGCCGCCAGTGATTCCTCCAAGATGACACTGTACCGGCCCTGTAATGAAAAACTGTTTTTT
j_call: TRBJ2-2; v_call: TRBV6-6; d_call: -; clone_size: -; cdr3_aa: CASSYTGRVAGELFF; cdr3_nt: TGTGCCAGCAGTTACACTGGCCGGGTCGCCGGGGAGCTGTTTTTT
j_call: TRBJ2-1; v_call: TRBV11-2; d_call: TRBD2; clone_size: many; cdr3_aa: CASSLYSGTGYNEQFF; cdr3_nt: TGTGCCAGCAGCCTCTATAGCGGGACGGGGTACAATGAGCAGTTCTTC
j_call: TRBJ1-4; v_call: TRBV12-3/TRBV12-4; d_call: -; clone_size: many; cdr3_aa: CASSQAELQEKLFF; cdr3_nt: TGTGCCAGCAGTCAGGCAGAATTACAGGAAAAACTGTTTTTT
j_call: TRBJ2-1; v_call: TRBV6-1; d_call: -; clone_size: -; cdr3_aa: CASSARRAYNEQLF; cdr3_nt: TGTGCCAGCAGTGCCCGTAGGGCCTATAACGAGCAGCTCTTC
j_call: TRBJ2-3; v_call: TRBV7-9; d_call: TRBD2; clone_size: -; cdr3_aa: CASSLALGLAGSTVTQYF; cdr3_nt: TGTGCCAGCAGCTTAGCGCTGGGACTAGCGGGATCTACAGTTACGCAGTATTTT
j_call: TRBJ2-4; v_call: TRBV10-3; d_call: -; clone_size: few; cdr3_aa: CAISDGLGPLVAKNIQYF; cdr3_nt: TGTGCCATCAGTGACGGATTAGGGCCTCTGGTAGCCAAAAACATTCAGTACTTT
j_call: TRBJ1-2; v_call: TRBV12-3/TRBV12-4; d_call: TRBD1; clone_size: many; cdr3_aa: CASSLGTGDFWNYGYTF; cdr3_nt: TGTGCCAGCAGTCTAGGGACAGGGGACTTTTGGAACTATGGCTACACCTTC
j_call: TRBJ2-2; v_call: TRBV20-1; d_call: -; clone_size: many; cdr3_aa: CSASSQLNTGELFF; cdr3_nt: TGCAGTGCTAGTTCCCAGTTGAACACCGGGGAGCTGTTTTTT
j_call: TRBJ2-5; v_call: TRBV6-6; d_call: -; clone_size: -; cdr3_aa: CANSYPQETQYF; cdr3_nt: TGTGCCAACAGTTACCCCCAGGAGACACAGTACTTC
j_call: TRBJ1-2; v_call: TRBV10-3; d_call: -; clone_size: -; cdr3_aa: CAISGLISGDNAYTF; cdr3_nt: TGTGCCATCAGTGGACTCATTAGCGGAGATAATGCCTACACCTTC
j_call: TRBJ2-1; v_call: TRBV4-1; d_call: TRBD2; clone_size: -; cdr3_aa: CASSQDPGSSGTSYNEQFF; cdr3_nt: TGCGCCAGCAGCCAAGACCCTGGATCTAGCGGAACTTCCTACAATGAGCAGTTCTTC
j_call: TRBJ1-1; v_call: TRBV20-1; d_call: -; clone_size: few; cdr3_aa: CSARASLLGTEAFF; cdr3_nt: TGCAGTGCTAGAGCTTCGCTCCTGGGAACTGAAGCTTTCTTT
j_call: TRBJ2-1; v_call: TRBV12-3/TRBV12-4; d_call: -; clone_size: -; cdr3_aa: CASENRSGVRVSYNEQFF; cdr3_nt: TGTGCTAGCGAAAACCGATCGGGAGTACGGGTCTCCTACAATGAGCAGTTCTTC
j_call: TRBJ2-1; v_call: TRBV4-2; d_call: TRBD2; clone_size: -; cdr3_aa: CASSARSSSGESSYNKQLF; cdr3_nt: TGTGCCAGCAGCGCTCGGTCTTCAAGCGGGGAGAGCTCCTACAATAAGCAGCTCTTC